This T cell receptor beta chain was sequenced in a study of cytotoxic CD8 clonotypes in ibrutinib-treated CLL. Study background: Productive templates per sample averaged approximately 240,000; productive rearrangements, just under 95,000.

The study, taken as a whole, reports: Circulating CD8+ T-cell counts were tracked by baseline clonality, which exceeded that of age-matched healthy donors. For progressing versus sustained-remission patients, sampling times were not the same.

Sequenced by immunoSEQ multiplex PCR; TCRdb stores in-frame clones only, minus some. The table lists roughly 250,000 clones, 70% of them singletons. The source of roughly 1.9 micrograms of genomic DNA for TCR beta libraries was cryopreserved PBMCs. This clone was counted between two and nine times. Its antigen is unknown. This CDR3 is 10 amino acids long. Between the trimmed V and J ends, which lost 5 bases and 5 bases, there was a span of 1 base. Looked up from germline, CDR1 is SGHAT and CDR2 is FQNNGV. The V call is TRBV11-2, the J call TRBJ1-3; D is unresolved. The source of this sequence is a human donor with chronic lymphocytic leukemia. The specimen was PBMCs, collected after 24 months of ibrutinib treatment. The CDR3 DNA follows: TGTGCCAGCAGCAGAAACACCATATATTTT. It specifies CASSRNTIYF.